One T cell receptor (beta chain) is described in this entry. The antigen it recognizes is unknown. Base qualities are missing; no much larger clone stands one base away. From its cysteine to its phenylalanine, the CDR3 spans 13 amino acids. Only the CDR3 DNA is retained, 39 bases long and in frame from the first base. CDR1 and CDR2 are drawn from the germline V gene (reference sequence): MNHNY, SVGAGI. TCRbeta CDR3 regions were amplified from genomic DNA using the immunoSEQ Assay, a bias-controlled multiplex PCR. Regarding the original processing steps: The number of nucleated cells in each sample was estimated by amplification of reference gene primers within the assay. To quantify the absolute abundance of each unique TCRbeta CDR3 rearrangement, sequence reads were collapsed and filtered. For each sample, productive Simpson clonality was calculated as the square root of Simpson's diversity index across productive rearrangements. This immuneACCESS table, as held by TCRdb, lists in-frame sequences with V and J called but not all clones. Of the missing ones, under half trace to an unresolved V gene in checked studies; the others have no known cause. The V and J calls and clone size were taken over from that table, and D and trimming were inferred from the DNA. The sample table records 490,000 or so clones; approximately 86% of these occur just once. In total, the top ten clones hold approximately 8.3% of the sample.

Enrolling through a virtual design, the prospective study's participants ranged in age from roughly 18 to 95 years and lived across about two dozen United States geographic areas. In the prospective study, cohorts were assigned on the basis of participant-reported clinical history obtained from a screening survey and a study questionnaire. For ImmuneRACE Cohort 3, a participant was defined as recovered based on two consecutive negative NP/OP PCR tests, clearance by a healthcare professional, or resolution of symptoms. Each participant in the prospective study had whole blood, serum and a nasopharyngeal or oropharyngeal swab collected by mobile phlebotomists. Over a roughly two-month period, participants in the prospective study had the option of providing additional blood draws and questionnaires. Before DNA extraction, blood samples from the prospective study were shipped at room temperature or frozen.

The sample belongs to a study of blood T cell repertoires in COVID-19 (dated by TCRdb to 2018 to 2021). The study in broad terms: Samples covering the acute and convalescent phases of COVID-19 were provided by collaborators in the United States, Italy and Spain. Where available, HLA class I and class II types were taken from metadata supplied by the sample provider and were not determined by assay-based typing. The sample metadata nearly always contained a de-identified subject ID, COVID-19 status, age in years and sex. The material from the prospective study consisted of cDNA or gDNA derived from T cells, B-cell-depleted T cells, or PBMCs. The samples were drawn from the first 160 participants of the ongoing ImmuneRACE study and from over 950 subjects provided by 6 global collaborators. Deeply sampled blood TCRbeta repertoires from subjects exposed to, actively infected with, or recovered from COVID-19 were included in the dataset. The repertoires were released in a freely available public database intended as a resource for research on the immune response to SARS-CoV-2. Points the paper makes about the study in general: Clinical and demographic metadata were provided uncurated, with the amount varying by source and participant.

The source material was PBMCs or T cells enriched from blood (not recorded which). The sequence came from a woman aged 55-70 years who had recovered from COVID-19. The V gene is TRBV6-6 and the J gene is TRBJ1-3; a weak D assignment points to TRBD1 (5 bases agree). The CDR3 here reads CAGQAGSGNTIYF. Read as DNA, the sequence is TGTGCGGGGCAGGCTGGCTCTGGAAACACCATATATTTT.